This T cell receptor (beta chain) was profiled in a study of blood T cell repertoires in COVID-19. Study-level background: Both acute and convalescent COVID-19 samples were obtained from the United States, Italy and Spain.

Generated by immunoSEQ multiplex PCR, the TCRdb table keeps only in-frame clones and is missing some. The data show over 200,000 clones, about 90% seen once. CDR1 SGHNT and CDR2 YYREEE come from the germline V gene (reference sequence). Trimming left V 3 bases short and J 5 bases short, with 11 bases between. CDR3 length: 13 residues. The clonotype was recovered from a man aged 25-45 years who had been exposed to COVID-19. Sequencing was performed on PBMCs or T cells enriched from blood (not recorded which). V is TRBV5-4 and J is TRBJ2-5; a weak D match, TRBD2 (6 bases). The CDR3 nucleotides are TGTGCCAGCAGCTCGGGAGCTGAGGAGACCCAGTACTTC. This gives the protein CASSSGAEETQYF.